This T cell receptor (beta chain) was identified in a study of cytomegalovirus exposure and HLA in healthy donors. This CDR3 has 14 residues. With 3 bases removed from V and 4 bases from J, the gap between germline ends came to 12 bases. The germline V gene encodes CDR1 SEHNR and CDR2 FQNEAQ (reference sequence). Regarding this clone: Its antigen is not identified.

The primer mix had 60 Vbeta and 13 Jbeta primers. This table comes from immunoSEQ multiplex PCR, and its TCRdb copy is limited to in-frame clones, with some not included. The sample has roughly 80,000 clones. Study-wide findings and caveats: In a later analysis, parvovirus B19, influenza, CMV and Epstein-Barr virus appeared linked to several top co-occurrence clusters.

Sequencing was performed on PBMCs. This TCR came from a man in his forties or fifties in good health and CMV-seronegative. This rearrangement joins TRBV7-9 to TRBJ2-5, with D hard to call. The CDR3: CASSFRSLGETQYF. In nucleotides, the CDR3 is TGTGCCAGCAGCTTCAGGTCACTGGGAGAGACCCAGTACTTC.